The 21 T cell receptor beta chains below were found in one sample sequenced in a study of response to subunit inactivated influenza vaccine. TCRdb reprocessed the RT-PCR reads via MiXCR and lists one record per CDR3 protein. The repertoire consists of a few hundred thousand distinct CDR3 sequences, with 14% occurring once and the leading ten covering roughly 10%. Specimen: PBMCs from blood, collected roughly 12 days after vaccination. The source of these receptors is a man aged 50 or older who received an inactivated influenza vaccine.

J is TRBJ2-5 and V is TRBV5-1; weak D call: TRBD1 (5 bases). Germline values: CDR1 SGHRS, CDR2 YFSETQ. Trimming took off 4 bases at V and 5 bases at J, with 15 bases between the two ends. This CDR3 is built from 14 residues. The CDR3 nucleotides read TGCGCCAGCAGCCCGTTCGGGCAGGGTGAGACCCAGTACTTC. The encoded protein is CASSPFGQGETQYF.

At least ten counts were recorded for this clonotype. This chain links TRBV27 with TRBJ2-3; D might be TRBD1 (7 bases). V was shortened by 3 bases and J by 4 bases, with 20 bases between the two germline ends. The germline V gene encodes CDR1 MNHEY and CDR2 SMNVEV (reference sequence). The CDR3 spans 17 residues. The DNA of the CDR3 is TGTGCCAGCAGTTTTAGGGCGGGACAGCGGATCGCAGATACGCAGTATTTT. Amino acids: CASSFRAGQRIADTQYF.

The chain recombines TRBV20-1 with TRBJ2-2, with TRBD1 matching 7 bases. Germline V lookup: CDR1 DFQATT, CDR2 SNEGSKA (reference sequence). The CDR3 runs 14 residues. CDR3 residues: CSAQGGSWTGELFF. CDR3 bases: TGCAGCGCTCAAGGGGGCTCTTGGACCGGGGAGCTGTTTTTT.

The genes are TRBV7-8 and TRBJ2-1, with 8 bases matching TRBD1. CDR1 and CDR2 from the germline V gene are SGHVS and FQNEAQ. This CDR3 contains 15 residues. V dropped 5 bases and J dropped 6; count of bases not matched to a gene: 9. The CDR3 nucleotides read TGTGCCAGCAGCCCACGGACAGGGTTTATCAATGAGCAGTTCTTC. Translating gives CASSPRTGFINEQFF.

This clonotype was counted between two and nine times. This chain connects TRBV5-1 to TRBJ2-6; tentatively, D is TRBD2 (5 bases). The CDR3 consists of 17 residues. Trimming cost V 5 bases and J 0 bases, with 15 bases left between them. The germline V gene encodes CDR1 SGHRS and CDR2 YFSETQ. CDR3 amino acids: CASSYNGIGSGANVLTF. The CDR3 region has the DNA TGCGCCAGCAGTTACAACGGGATTGGCTCTGGGGCCAACGTCCTGACTTTC.

This chain uses TRBV4-1 with TRBJ2-1; TRBD1 matches 7 bases. There are 15 residues in the CDR3. Germline CDR1 reads MGHRA; CDR2 reads YSYEKL. V lost 5 bases to trimming and J lost 5 bases; unmatched junction nucleotides: 9. CDR3 bases: TGCGCCAGCAGCTTAGGTAGGGGGCCAGACAATGAGCAGTTCTTC. Amino acid sequence: CASSLGRGPDNEQFF.

There are a few counts of this clonotype. This chain uses TRBV4-1 with TRBJ1-4, with D unresolved. The V and J ends lost 4 bases and 5 bases respectively, with 11 bases between them. The CDR3 is 14 residues long. The germline gives CDR1 MGHRA, CDR2 YSYEKL. The CDR3 coding sequence is TGCGCCAGCAGCCGGTCCGTACTAAATGAAAAACTGTTTTTT. Amino acid sequence: CASSRSVLNEKLFF.

This clonotype was seen many times. This chain uses TRBV5-5 with TRBJ2-2; 11 positions agree with TRBD2. The V segment lost 3 bases and the J segment 0 bases; nucleotides outside the gene matches: 1. Germline CDR1 and CDR2: SGHKS and YYEKEE (reference sequence). The CDR3 runs to 16 residues. This chain's CDR3 is CASSSGLAANTGELFF. Written as DNA, the CDR3 is TGTGCCAGCAGCTCGGGACTAGCGGCGAACACCGGGGAGCTGTTTTTT.

This clonotype has ten or more counts. The chain carries TRBV24-1 and TRBJ2-1; 8 bases are shared with TRBD2. Germline V gene data show CDR1 as KGHDR and CDR2 as SFDVKD. V dropped 3 bases and J dropped 5; count of bases not matched to a gene: 8. The CDR3 consists of 16 residues. The CDR3 reads CATSDPSGSFNNEQFF. The CDR3 region has the DNA TGTGCCACCAGTGATCCAAGCGGGAGCTTCAACAATGAGCAGTTCTTC.

The chain has TRBV5-4 and TRBJ2-2; 7 nucleotides line up with TRBD1. Germline V lookup: CDR1 SGHNT, CDR2 YYREEE (reference sequence). After removal of 1 base from V and 7 bases from J, the junction contained 10 bases not matched to a gene. CDR3 length equals 16 residues. The CDR3 DNA reads as TGTGCCAGCAGCTTGCCGGGACAGTGGAAAAGCGGGGAGCTGTTTTTT. It specifies CASSLPGQWKSGELFF.

J is TRBJ1-2 and V is TRBV20-1; D remains ambiguous. V dropped 5 bases and J dropped 6 bases, with 10 bases sitting between them. Germline lookup yields CDR1 DFQATT and CDR2 SNEGSKA (reference sequence). The CDR3 is 11 residues long. CDR3 DNA sequence: TGCAGTGCTCCTCCGACACATGGCTACACCTTC. Its translation: CSAPPTHGYTF.

The chain couples TRBV6-5 to TRBJ1-6; D is perhaps TRBD1 (5 bases). V gave up 0 bases and J gave up 10 bases, with 16 bases separating them. Germline V CDR1 and CDR2: MNHEY, SVGAGI. This CDR3 has 16 amino acids. The chain's CDR3 is CASSYSGGGSGSPLHF. The CDR3 bases are TGTGCCAGCAGTTACTCTGGTGGGGGGAGTGGATCACCCCTCCACTTT.

This clonotype was counted only a few times. This sequence joins TRBV6-2 or TRBV6-3 and TRBJ1-1; perhaps TRBD1 as D (5 bases). From germline, CDR1 is MNHEY and CDR2 SVGEGT. Trimming left V 4 bases short and J 11 bases short, with 26 bases between. The CDR3 runs to 16 residues. CDR3 protein: CASSFEYGQPIEEAFF. The DNA of the CDR3 is TGTGCCAGCAGTTTTGAATACGGACAACCCATCGAGGAGGCTTTCTTT.

This clonotype was counted at least ten times. The chain couples TRBV12-3 or TRBV12-4 to TRBJ1-1; unclear D gene. The CDR3 loop spans 13 amino acids. V lost 3 bases, J lost 0 bases, and 5 bases lay in between. Here the CDR3 DNA reads TGTGCCAGCAGTTTCGAAATGAACACTGAAGCTTTCTTT. Translation gives CASSFEMNTEAFF.

This chain joins TRBV7-2 and TRBJ1-1; D is perhaps TRBD1 (6 bases). This CDR3 is built from 14 residues. Trimming cost V 5 bases and J 3 bases, with 13 bases left between them. Germline assignment: CDR1 SGHTA and CDR2 FQGNSA. CDR3 bases: TGTGCCAGCAGCCTCCGACAGGCGGACACTGAAGCTTTCTTT. Translated, it gives CASSLRQADTEAFF.

There are a few counts of this clonotype. The chain uses TRBV5-1 and TRBJ1-1; a weak D match, TRBD1 (5 bases). The CDR3 consists of 14 residues. Trimming took 4 bases from V and 0 from J, leaving 10 bases between them. Germline V gene lookup returns CDR1 SGHRS and CDR2 YFSETQ. CDR3 DNA sequence: TGCGCCAGCAGCAGCGGACACCTGAACACTGAAGCTTTCTTT. Translation: CASSSGHLNTEAFF.

This clonotype was detected ten times or more. The chain is built from TRBV28 and TRBJ2-2; D not certain. Trimming took 3 bases from V and 9 from J, leaving 8 bases between them. This CDR3 is built from 12 residues. Germline values: CDR1 MDHEN, CDR2 SYDVKM. The CDR3 protein is CASSLVSRELFF. DNA for the CDR3: TGTGCCAGCAGTTTGGTCAGCCGGGAGCTGTTTTTT.

The V gene is TRBV5-5, the J gene TRBJ1-5; D possibly corresponds to TRBD1 (6 bases). The length of the CDR3 is 17 residues. The V end was cut by 1 base, the J end by 7 bases, with 21 bases between. Germline-derived CDR1 and CDR2 are SGHKS and YYEKEE (reference sequence). The CDR3 DNA is TGTGCCAGCAGCTTGTGGTCCTCCGGGGGCGCGGGACAGCCCCAGCATTTT. Protein product: CASSLWSSGGAGQPQHF.

The sample holds a few counts of this clonotype. The chain links TRBV7-6 to TRBJ2-3, with 10 bases matching TRBD2. V dropped 1 base and J dropped 4; count of bases not matched to a gene: 8. This CDR3 comprises 17 residues. The germline gives CDR1 SGHVS, CDR2 FNYEAQ. The CDR3 bases are TGTGCCAGCAGCTTAGGACCAATAGCGGGGGGACCAGATACGCAGTATTTT. This codes for CASSLGPIAGGPDTQYF.

In this sample, this clonotype turned up many times. This rearrangement joins TRBV6-2 or TRBV6-3 to TRBJ1-1, with a weak D call TRBD1 (5 bases). Germline V gene lookup returns CDR1 MNHEY and CDR2 SVGEGT. The CDR3 is 13 residues long. V lost 7 bases and J 5 bases, leaving 14 bases between the germline ends. Written as DNA, the CDR3 is TGTGCCAGCACCCAAGGTGGGGGGACTGAAGCTTTCTTT. Translated: CASTQGGGTEAFF.

Concerning this clonotype: A read error may be the cause here, since a much bigger clone is one base away. J is TRBJ2-2 and V is TRBV5-1; TRBD1 aligns across 8 bases. Looked up from germline, CDR1 is SGHRS and CDR2 is YFSETQ. The length of the CDR3 is 15 residues. Germline trimming cut 4 bases from V and 6 bases from J; bases unmatched to any gene: 8. The CDR3 is CASSQRDRRAGELFF. The CDR3 DNA sequence: TGCGCCAGCAGCCAACGGGACAGGAGGGCCGGGGAGCTGTTTTTT.